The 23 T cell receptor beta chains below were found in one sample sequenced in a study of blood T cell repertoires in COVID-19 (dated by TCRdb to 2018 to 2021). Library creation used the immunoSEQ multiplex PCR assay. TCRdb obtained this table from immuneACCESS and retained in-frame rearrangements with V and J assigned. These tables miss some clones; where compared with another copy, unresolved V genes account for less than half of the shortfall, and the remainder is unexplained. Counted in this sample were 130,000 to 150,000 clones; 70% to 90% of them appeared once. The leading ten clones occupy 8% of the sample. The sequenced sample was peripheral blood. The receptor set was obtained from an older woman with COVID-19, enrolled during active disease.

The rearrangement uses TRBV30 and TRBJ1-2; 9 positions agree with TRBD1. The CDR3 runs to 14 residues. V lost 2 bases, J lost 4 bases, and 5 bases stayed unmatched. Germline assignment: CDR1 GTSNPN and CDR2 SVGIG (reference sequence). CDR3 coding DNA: TGTGCCTGGAGTCCAGGGACAGGGCGCTATGGCTACACCTTC. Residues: CAWSPGTGRYGYTF. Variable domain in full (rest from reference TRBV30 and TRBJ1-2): SQTIHQWPATLVQPVGSPLSLECTVEGTSNPNLYWYRQAAGRGLQLLFYSVGIGQISSEVPQNLSASRPQDRQFILSSKKLLLSDSGFYLCAWSPGTGRYGYTFGSGTRLTVV.

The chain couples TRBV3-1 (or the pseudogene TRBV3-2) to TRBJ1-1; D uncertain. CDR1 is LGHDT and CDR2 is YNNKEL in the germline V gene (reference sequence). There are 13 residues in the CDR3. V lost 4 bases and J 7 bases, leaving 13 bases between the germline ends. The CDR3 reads CASSPPSGSEAFF. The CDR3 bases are TGTGCCAGCAGCCCCCCCAGTGGGAGTGAAGCTTTCTTT.

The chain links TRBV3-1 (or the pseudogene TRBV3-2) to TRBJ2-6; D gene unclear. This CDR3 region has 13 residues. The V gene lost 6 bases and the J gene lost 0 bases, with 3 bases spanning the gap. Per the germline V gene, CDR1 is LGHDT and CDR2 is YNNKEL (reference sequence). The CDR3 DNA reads TGTGCCAGCAGGAGCTCTGGGGCCAACGTCCTGACTTTC. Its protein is CASRSSGANVLTF.

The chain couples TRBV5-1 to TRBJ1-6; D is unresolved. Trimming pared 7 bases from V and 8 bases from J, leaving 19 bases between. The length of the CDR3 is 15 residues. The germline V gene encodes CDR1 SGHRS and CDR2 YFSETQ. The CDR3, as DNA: TGCGCCAGCTCCCTTTCGGCCCGGCGGGATTCACCCCTCCACTTT. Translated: CASSLSARRDSPLHF.

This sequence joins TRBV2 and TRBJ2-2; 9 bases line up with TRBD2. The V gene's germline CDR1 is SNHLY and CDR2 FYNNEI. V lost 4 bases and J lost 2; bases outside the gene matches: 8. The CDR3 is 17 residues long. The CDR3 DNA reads TGTGCCAGCAGTGTGATTAGCGGGGGCCTTAACACCGGGGAGCTGTTTTTT. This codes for CASSVISGGLNTGELFF.

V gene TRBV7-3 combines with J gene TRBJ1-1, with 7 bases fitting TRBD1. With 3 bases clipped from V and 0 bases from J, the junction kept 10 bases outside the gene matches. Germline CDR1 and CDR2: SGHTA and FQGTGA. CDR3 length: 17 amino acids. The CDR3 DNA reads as TGTGCCAGCAGCTTCAGGACAGGTCCTCCCGTGAACACTGAAGCTTTCTTT. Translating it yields CASSFRTGPPVNTEAFF.

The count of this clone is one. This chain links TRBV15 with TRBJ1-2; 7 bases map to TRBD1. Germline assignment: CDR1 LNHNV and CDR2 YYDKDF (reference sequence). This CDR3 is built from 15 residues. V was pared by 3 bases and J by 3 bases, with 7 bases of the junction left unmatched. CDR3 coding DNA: TGTGCCACCAGCAGCCGACAGGGAGGCGACTATGGCTACACCTTC. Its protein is CATSSRQGGDYGYTF.

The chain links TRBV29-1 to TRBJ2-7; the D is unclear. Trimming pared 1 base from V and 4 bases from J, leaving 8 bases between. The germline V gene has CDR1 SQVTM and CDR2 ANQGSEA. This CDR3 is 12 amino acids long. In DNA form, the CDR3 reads TGCAGCGTTGAAGGCCTGGCTTACGAGCAGTACTTC. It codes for CSVEGLAYEQYF.

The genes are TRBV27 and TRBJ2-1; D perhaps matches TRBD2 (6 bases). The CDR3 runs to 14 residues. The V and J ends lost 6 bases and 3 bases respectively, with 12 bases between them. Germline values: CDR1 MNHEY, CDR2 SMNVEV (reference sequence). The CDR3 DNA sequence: TGTGCCAGCAGCGCGGGACTGGACTACAATGAGCAGTTCTTC. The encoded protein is CASSAGLDYNEQFF.

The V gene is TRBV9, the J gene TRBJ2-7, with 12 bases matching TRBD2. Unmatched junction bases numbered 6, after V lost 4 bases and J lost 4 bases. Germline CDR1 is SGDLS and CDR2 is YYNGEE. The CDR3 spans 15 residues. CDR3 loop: CASSPQLAGGYEQYF. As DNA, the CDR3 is TGTGCCAGCAGCCCTCAACTAGCGGGGGGATACGAGCAGTACTTC.

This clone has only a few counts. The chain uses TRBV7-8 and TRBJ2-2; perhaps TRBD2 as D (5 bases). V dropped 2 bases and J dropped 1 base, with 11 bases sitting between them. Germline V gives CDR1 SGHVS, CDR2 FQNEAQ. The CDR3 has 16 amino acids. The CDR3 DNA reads TGTGCCAGCAGCTTACGACTGCGGGTGAACACCGGGGAGCTGTTTTTT. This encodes CASSLRLRVNTGELFF.

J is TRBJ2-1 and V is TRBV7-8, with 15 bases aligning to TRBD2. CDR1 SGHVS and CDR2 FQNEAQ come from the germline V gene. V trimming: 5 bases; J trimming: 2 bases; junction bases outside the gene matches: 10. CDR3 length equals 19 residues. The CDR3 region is CASSHFGLAGGPPYNEQFF. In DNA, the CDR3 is TGTGCCAGCAGCCATTTCGGACTAGCGGGGGGGCCGCCCTACAATGAGCAGTTCTTC.

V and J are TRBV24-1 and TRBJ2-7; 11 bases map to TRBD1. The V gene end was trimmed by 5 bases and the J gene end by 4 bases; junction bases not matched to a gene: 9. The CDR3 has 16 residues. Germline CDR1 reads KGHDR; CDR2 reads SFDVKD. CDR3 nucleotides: TGTGCCACCAGTGGTACCGGGACAGGGGGACAGTACGAGCAGTACTTC. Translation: CATSGTGTGGQYEQYF.

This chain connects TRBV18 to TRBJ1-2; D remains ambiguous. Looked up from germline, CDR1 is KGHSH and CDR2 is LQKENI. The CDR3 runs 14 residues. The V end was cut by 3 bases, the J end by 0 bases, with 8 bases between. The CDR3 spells CASSPAGTNYGYTF. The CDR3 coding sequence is TGTGCCAGCTCACCGGCCGGGACTAACTATGGCTACACCTTC.

The CDR3 nucleotides are TGTGCCAGCAGCGTAGACCCCGGTTTTCCGGGGACTACCGGGGAGCTGTTTTTT. Protein product: CASSVDPGFPGTTGELFF. The gene calls are TRBV9 and TRBJ2-2; D perhaps matches TRBD2 (6 bases). CDR3 length: 18 amino acids. The germline V and J ends were trimmed by 0 bases and 5 bases, with 20 bases remaining between them. The V gene's germline CDR1 is SGDLS and CDR2 YYNGEE. Together with reference TRBV9 and TRBJ2-2, the CDR3 gives the full variable domain: DSGVTQTPKHLITATGQRVTLRCSPRSGDLSVYWYQQSLDQGLQFLIQYYNGEERAKGNILERFSAQQFPDLHSELNLSSLELGDSALYFCASSVDPGFPGTTGELFFGEGSRLTVL.

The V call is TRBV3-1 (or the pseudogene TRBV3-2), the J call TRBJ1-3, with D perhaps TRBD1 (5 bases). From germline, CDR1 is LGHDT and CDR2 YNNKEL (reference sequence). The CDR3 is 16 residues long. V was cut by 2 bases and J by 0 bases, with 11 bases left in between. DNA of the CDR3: TGTGCCAGCAGCCAATACGCGGGGGGCTCTGGAAACACCATATATTTT. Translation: CASSQYAGGSGNTIYF.

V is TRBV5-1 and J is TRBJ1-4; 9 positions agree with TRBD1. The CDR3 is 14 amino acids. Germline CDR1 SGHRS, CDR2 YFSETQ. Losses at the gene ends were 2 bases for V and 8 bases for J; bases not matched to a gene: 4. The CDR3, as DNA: TGCGCCAGCAGCTTCGGGACAGGGAAAGAAAAACTGTTTTTT. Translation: CASSFGTGKEKLFF.

The CDR3 protein is CASCLHRGRYEQYF. The CDR3 nucleotides are TGTGCCAGTTGTTTACACAGGGGAAGATACGAGCAGTACTTC. V usage is TRBV19 and J usage is TRBJ2-7, with 7 bases identical to TRBD1. Germline CDR1 and CDR2: LNHDA and SQIVND (reference sequence). V shed 8 bases, J shed 4 bases, and the junction held 11 bases outside the gene matches. The length of the CDR3 is 14 residues.

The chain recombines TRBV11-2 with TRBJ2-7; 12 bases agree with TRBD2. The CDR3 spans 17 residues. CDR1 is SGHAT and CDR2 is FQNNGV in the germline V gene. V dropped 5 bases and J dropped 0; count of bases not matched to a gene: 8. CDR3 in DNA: TGTGCCAGCAGCCCGCTAGCGGGGGGGGAGGTCTCCTACGAGCAGTACTTC. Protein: CASSPLAGGEVSYEQYF.

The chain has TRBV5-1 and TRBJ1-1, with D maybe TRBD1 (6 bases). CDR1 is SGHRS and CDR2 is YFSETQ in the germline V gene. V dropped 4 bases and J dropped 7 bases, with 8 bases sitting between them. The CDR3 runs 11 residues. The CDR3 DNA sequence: TGCGCCAGCAGCGAGGACAGTGAAGCTTTCTTT. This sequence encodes CASSEDSEAFF.

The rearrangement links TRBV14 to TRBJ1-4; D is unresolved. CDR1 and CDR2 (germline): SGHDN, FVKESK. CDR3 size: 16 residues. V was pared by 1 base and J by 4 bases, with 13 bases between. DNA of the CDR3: TGTGCCAGCAGCCAAGGGAGCAACTCCATTAATGAAAAACTGTTTTTT. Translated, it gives CASSQGSNSINEKLFF.

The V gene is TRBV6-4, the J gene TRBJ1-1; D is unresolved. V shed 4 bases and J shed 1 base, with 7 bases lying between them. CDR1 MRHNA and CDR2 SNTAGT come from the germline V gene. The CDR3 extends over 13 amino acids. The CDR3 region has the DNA TGTGCCAGCAGTGGGCGGCCGAACACTGAAGCTTTCTTT. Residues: CASSGRPNTEAFF.

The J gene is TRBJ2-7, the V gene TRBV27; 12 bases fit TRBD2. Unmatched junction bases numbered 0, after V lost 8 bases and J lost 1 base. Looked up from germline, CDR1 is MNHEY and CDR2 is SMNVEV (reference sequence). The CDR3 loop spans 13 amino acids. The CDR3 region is CASGLAGSYEQYF. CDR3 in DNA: TGTGCCAGCGGACTAGCGGGGTCCTACGAGCAGTACTTC.